The 12 T cell receptor beta chains listed next were all sequenced from one sample in a study of a mutant IDH1 vaccine in newly diagnosed glioma. Clones were read by immunoSEQ multiplex PCR, and TCRdb kept only the in-frame ones, dropping some. The table lists 35,000 to 45,000 clones, 60% to 85% of them singletons, with roughly 6.2% in the top ten. Noted time point: week 23, last vaccination. A single vaccine dose contained 300 ug of mutant IDH1 20-mer peptide, and topical imiquimod was used with it. These receptors have no known antigen. The sample was PBMCs, taken from a glioma patient whose treatment included an IDH1 peptide vaccine. These receptor sequences come from a woman in her thirties or forties with glioma. Some clones in this sample may be carry-over from other donors' samples.

The chain is built from TRBV19 and TRBJ1-1; no reliable D call. This CDR3 has 13 amino acids. V lost 7 bases, J lost 0 bases, and 9 bases lay in between. Germline V gene data show CDR1 as LNHDA and CDR2 as SQIVND (reference sequence). CDR3 nucleotide sequence: TGTGCCAGTATGTTGGGTTTGAACACTGAAGCTTTCTTT. It yields the protein CASMLGLNTEAFF.

In nucleotides, the CDR3 is TGTGCCAGCAGTTCCTTCCCCCGCAGGGCGGATGAAAAACTGTTTTTT. Amino acids: CASSSFPRRADEKLFF. The genes are TRBV6-6 and TRBJ1-4; D perhaps matches TRBD1 (5 bases). Germline lookup yields CDR1 MNHNY and CDR2 SVGAGI (reference sequence). V lost 4 bases and J 6 bases, leaving 18 bases between the germline ends. CDR3 size: 16 residues.

The chain links TRBV5-1 to TRBJ1-4; 7 bases are a match to TRBD1. Trimming cost V 0 bases and J 4 bases; bases outside gene matches: 0. The CDR3 is 14 amino acids. CDR1 is SGHRS and CDR2 is YFSETQ in the germline V gene. This CDR3 reads CASSLGDSNEKLFF. For the CDR3, the DNA is TGCGCCAGCAGCTTGGGGGACAGTAATGAAAAACTGTTTTTT.

As concerns this clone: At one of its ends the junction is not consistent with the germline gene, which may arise from a read error. The V gene is TRBV6-1, the J gene TRBJ2-7, with D uncertain. Germline V gives CDR1 MNHNS, CDR2 SASEGT. The CDR3 has 11 residues. In nucleotides, the CDR3 is TGTGCCAGCACCATCTCCTACGAGCAGCACTTC. Its protein product is CASTISYEQHF.

The table lists this clone with a count of one. This rearrangement joins TRBV7-9 to TRBJ1-1; a possible D gene is TRBD1 (5 bases). CDR1 SEHNR and CDR2 FQNEAQ come from the germline V gene (reference sequence). The germline V and J ends were trimmed by 5 bases and 10 bases, with 14 bases remaining between them. The CDR3 covers 12 residues. This CDR3 reads CASSPKGTGAFF. CDR3 DNA sequence: TGTGCCAGCAGCCCCAAAGGGACGGGAGCTTTCTTT.

The V gene is TRBV6-9, the J gene TRBJ2-1; 7 bases line up with TRBD2. Germline CDR1 is MNHGY and CDR2 is SVAAGI. CDR3 size: 13 residues. Trimming took 0 bases from V and 7 from J; bases not matched to a gene: 0. The chain's CDR3 is CASSYSAGNEQFF. Written as DNA, the CDR3 is TGTGCCAGCAGTTATTCAGCGGGAAATGAGCAGTTCTTC.

This clone appeared once. This sequence joins TRBV28 and TRBJ1-4; D gene ambiguous. The CDR3 contains 14 residues. The V gene's germline CDR1 is MDHEN and CDR2 SYDVKM. Deletions cut 2 bases from V and 4 bases from J, with 8 bases between. The CDR3 bases are TGTGCCAGCAGTTTAAGTCAGCTTAATGAAAAACTGTTTTTT. Its translation is CASSLSQLNEKLFF.

The rearrangement uses TRBV6-4 and TRBJ2-5; possible D gene TRBD1, 5 bases. The CDR3 runs 16 residues. V lost 3 bases and J 3 bases, leaving 17 bases between the germline ends. Looked up from germline, CDR1 is MRHNA and CDR2 is SNTAGT. Here the CDR3 reads CASSDRGRSKKETQYF. The CDR3 DNA reads TGTGCCAGCAGTGATAGGGGAAGGTCTAAAAAAGAGACCCAGTACTTC.

The rearrangement links TRBV6-9 to TRBJ1-5; D unclear. Trimming pared 2 bases from V and 4 bases from J, leaving 3 bases between. Germline V gene data show CDR1 as MNHGY and CDR2 as SVAAGI. CDR3 length: 12 residues. CDR3 region: CASSYQNQPQHF. For the CDR3, the DNA is TGTGCCAGCAGTTATCAGAATCAGCCCCAGCATTTT.

This sequence joins TRBV11-3 and TRBJ2-2; no reliable D call. Trimming took off 0 bases at V and 5 bases at J, with 4 bases between the two ends. This CDR3 has 13 residues. Per the germline V gene, CDR1 is SGHNT and CDR2 is YENEEA. This chain's CDR3 is CASSLEPTGELFF. The CDR3 DNA reads TGTGCCAGCAGCTTAGAACCGACCGGGGAGCTGTTTTTT.

This chain's CDR3 is CASKDRAGEKLFF. DNA for the CDR3: TGTGCCAGCAAGGACAGGGCCGGTGAAAAACTGTTTTTT. The V gene is TRBV6-1, the J gene TRBJ1-4; TRBD1 agrees at 8 bases. Trimming cost V 7 bases and J 7 bases; bases outside gene matches: 5. This CDR3 has 13 amino acids. Germline V gene data show CDR1 as MNHNS and CDR2 as SASEGT.

This rearrangement joins TRBV4-3 to TRBJ2-1; the match to TRBD2 covers 7 bases. With V trimmed by 0 bases and J by 5 bases, 7 bases remained unmatched. This CDR3 spans 16 amino acids. From germline, CDR1 is LGHNA and CDR2 YSLEER. The CDR3 spells CASSQDRERGDNEQFF. In DNA form, the CDR3 reads TGCGCCAGCAGCCAAGATAGGGAGCGGGGCGACAATGAGCAGTTCTTC.